This T cell receptor beta chain is drawn from a study of T cells in Graves' hyperthyroidism and ophthalmopathy. For the study at large: Any treatment followed the collection of peripheral blood at initial diagnosis.

The CDR3 extends over 15 amino acids. Germline V gene data show CDR1 as SGHAT and CDR2 as FQNNGV. V dropped 0 bases and J dropped 10; count of bases not matched to a gene: 7. Findings and caveats of the study: The majority of expanded thyroid clonotypes above 0.001 also appeared in blood.

Amplification of TCR beta CDR3 regions was performed using RNA transcripts as template. RT-PCR in the first round (using the HTBI primer set) targeted the TCR CDR3. TCRdb redid the calling of the multiplex PCR reads with MiXCR, one entry per CDR3 protein. The sample contains approximately 330,000 distinct CDR3 sequences, around a sixth of which appear only once. Of note for this clonotype: The antigen remains undetermined.

Hyperthyroidism of Graves' type that showed no ophthalmopathy progression within 18 months was stable. The sequence came from a woman between 50 and 59 years old with Graves' hyperthyroidism. The chain combines TRBV11-2 with TRBJ2-1, with TRBD1 matching over 9 bases. The material sequenced was blood. The CDR3 loop is CASSLEGTGYYEQFF. DNA for the CDR3: TGTGCCAGCAGCTTAGAGGGGACAGGGTATTACGAGCAGTTCTTC.